The 20 T cell receptor beta chains reported below all come from one sample, sequenced in a study of blood T cell repertoires in COVID-19. Sequencing used immunoSEQ multiplex PCR; TCRdb keeps in-frame clones, though not all of them. The sample gives 100,000 to 120,000 clones, about 75% of which show up once; approximately 19% is in the top ten. Sequencing was carried out using peripheral blood. Receptors were obtained from a woman between 70 and 85 years old with acute or convalescent COVID-19.

The chain carries TRBV12-1 and TRBJ1-2. TRBV12-1 is a known pseudogene. The CDR3 contains 15 residues. As DNA, the CDR3 is TGTGCCAGCAGCTTAAAAGAGGAGGGATTCTATGGCTACACCTTC. This codes for CASSLKEEGFYGYTF.

This clone was counted a single time. The rearrangement links TRBV19 to TRBJ2-7, with TRBD1 matching over 8 bases. Germline CDR1 reads LNHDA; CDR2 reads SQIVND (reference sequence). The CDR3 extends over 16 amino acids. V was clipped by 3 bases and J by 5 bases; unmatched bases: 12. CDR3 nucleotides: TGTGCCAGTAGTATCACCCTTTGGACAGGGATCCACGAGCAGTACTTC. Protein sequence: CASSITLWTGIHEQYF.

The V gene is TRBV4-3, the J gene TRBJ2-3, with a possible D match to TRBD1 (5 bases). V was clipped by 4 bases and J by 1 base, with 15 bases between them. CDR3 length equals 16 residues. Germline V CDR1 and CDR2: LGHNA, YSLEER. The CDR3 DNA sequence: TGCGCCAGCAGCCGCACCACTCAGGGTCGCACAGATACGCAGTATTTT. This codes for CASSRTTQGRTDTQYF.

In this sample, this clone turned up a few times. This chain joins TRBV6-6 and TRBJ2-5; no definite D call. Trimming left V 8 bases short and J 2 bases short, with 6 bases between. The CDR3 has 11 amino acids. From germline, CDR1 is MNHNY and CDR2 SVGAGI (reference sequence). CDR3 protein: CASSAQETQYF. The DNA of the CDR3 is TGTGCCAGCTCAGCGCAAGAGACCCAGTACTTC.

The rearrangement uses TRBV11-2 and TRBJ2-2; D might be TRBD2 (6 bases). The CDR3 consists of 15 residues. V was trimmed by 3 bases and J by 2 bases, leaving 10 bases between them. CDR1 and CDR2 from the germline V gene are SGHAT and FQNNGV. The CDR3 protein is CASSLVTRNTGELFF. As DNA, the CDR3 is TGTGCCAGCAGCTTGGTGACTAGAAACACCGGGGAGCTGTTTTTT. Variable domain in full (rest from reference TRBV11-2 and TRBJ2-2): EAGVAQSPRYKIIEKRQSVAFWCNPISGHATLYWYQQILGQGPKLLIQFQNNGVVDDSQLPKDRFSAERLKGVDSTLKIQPAKLEDSAVYLCASSLVTRNTGELFFGEGSRLTVL.

This chain uses TRBV5-1 with TRBJ1-2; D is ambiguous. V was pared by 4 bases and J by 2 bases, with 21 bases between. CDR1 and CDR2 (germline): SGHRS, YFSETQ. The CDR3 spans 17 residues. CDR3 loop: CASSLRADSSTNYGYTF. DNA for the CDR3: TGCGCCAGCAGCCTGAGGGCCGACTCTAGCACGAACTATGGCTACACCTTC.

The count of this clone is one. This chain joins TRBV10-1 and TRBJ2-1; D call uncertain. There are 16 residues in the CDR3. Trimming removed 8 bases at V and 0 bases at J, with 17 bases between. Germline CDR1 WNHNN, CDR2 SYGVQD (reference sequence). CDR3 protein: CASGPEPLSSYNEQFF. The CDR3 nucleotides are TGCGCCAGCGGGCCTGAACCGTTAAGCTCCTACAATGAGCAGTTCTTC.

This sequence joins TRBV25-1 and TRBJ2-1, with D uncertain. The CDR3 is 14 amino acids. Germline V gives CDR1 MGHDK, CDR2 SYGVNS. Trimming stripped 1 base from V and 7 bases from J, with 11 bases between. CDR3: CASSESLVLNEQFF. The CDR3 nucleotides are TGTGCCAGCAGTGAATCCCTAGTTTTGAATGAGCAGTTCTTC.

In its sample, this clone was seen a few times. This chain joins TRBV18 and TRBJ2-7, with D possibly being TRBD1 (6 bases). This CDR3 is 13 amino acids long. V lost 4 bases to trimming and J lost 3 bases, with 10 bases between them. Germline CDR1 is KGHSH and CDR2 is LQKENI. CDR3 coding DNA: TGTGCCAGCTCACTGATGGACAGCTACGAGCAGTACTTC. It yields the protein CASSLMDSYEQYF.

CDR3 sequence reads: CASSLSGTGGYGYTF. CDR3 bases: TGCGCCAGCAGCCTCTCCGGGACAGGGGGCTATGGCTACACCTTC. V is TRBV5-1 and J is TRBJ1-2; 11 positions match TRBD1. Germline CDR1 is SGHRS and CDR2 is YFSETQ. After removal of 4 bases from V and 4 bases from J, the junction contained 6 bases not matched to a gene. CDR3 length: 15 amino acids.

The gene calls are TRBV30 and TRBJ1-3; D is undetermined. The CDR3 is 12 amino acids. Trimming left V 4 bases short and J 4 bases short, with 8 bases between. CDR1 GTSNPN and CDR2 SVGIG come from the germline V gene (reference sequence). The CDR3 loop reads CAWTPRGNTIYF. The CDR3, as DNA: TGTGCCTGGACCCCGCGGGGAAACACCATATATTTT.

The CDR3 nucleotides are TGTGCCAGCAGTATAGCGAGCTCCTACAATGAGCAGTTCTTC. As protein: CASSIASSYNEQFF. The rearrangement joins TRBV27 to TRBJ2-1; TRBD2 is a possible D gene (5 bases). The germline V and J ends were trimmed by 5 bases and 0 bases, with 8 bases remaining between them. CDR3 length: 14 amino acids. Germline CDR1 MNHEY, CDR2 SMNVEV (reference sequence).

This clone was observed a handful of times. This rearrangement joins TRBV15 to TRBJ2-1, with 7 bases identical to TRBD2. With 1 base clipped from V and 7 bases from J, the junction kept 10 bases outside the gene matches. Germline CDR1 is LNHNV and CDR2 is YYDKDF (reference sequence). This CDR3 is built from 16 residues. The CDR3 is CATSRGREGRGNEQFF. In DNA form, the CDR3 reads TGTGCCACCAGCAGAGGTAGGGAGGGCCGAGGGAATGAGCAGTTCTTC.

The chain recombines TRBV7-2 with TRBJ1-6; 8 nucleotides agree with TRBD1. Trimming at V came to 5 bases and at J to 8 bases, leaving 5 bases not matched to a gene. There are 14 residues in the CDR3. The germline gives CDR1 SGHTA, CDR2 FQGNSA. The CDR3 bases are TGTGCCAGCAGCCAGGACAGGGTGGATTCACCCCTCCACTTT. The encoded protein is CASSQDRVDSPLHF.

The chain joins TRBV30 to TRBJ1-2; 9 nucleotides line up with TRBD1. Trimming at V came to 8 bases and at J to 4 bases, leaving 23 bases not matched to a gene. CDR3 length: 18 amino acids. Germline V gives CDR1 GTSNPN, CDR2 SVGIG (reference sequence). As DNA, the CDR3 is TGTGCCCGACGAACTAAACGCGGACAGGGGACGGAAAGCTATGGCTACACCTTC. Translation gives CARRTKRGQGTESYGYTF.

This chain connects TRBV6-5 to TRBJ1-2; D might be TRBD1 (6 bases). V lost 8 bases to trimming and J lost 5 bases, with 18 bases between them. Germline V gene lookup returns CDR1 MNHEY and CDR2 SVGAGI. The CDR3 totals 14 residues. The CDR3: CASRPGGTRYGYTF. Written as DNA, the CDR3 is TGTGCCAGCCGTCCGGGGGGGACACGATATGGCTACACCTTC.

CDR3 amino acids: CASSLLQGTYNSPLHF. The CDR3 nucleotides read TGCGCCAGCAGCCTCTTACAGGGGACCTATAATTCACCCCTCCACTTT. The V gene is TRBV4-1, the J gene TRBJ1-6; 7 bases are shared with TRBD1. J gave up 2 bases and V 4 bases, and 5 bases lay outside the gene matches. CDR3 length: 16 residues. Germline V gene data show CDR1 as MGHRA and CDR2 as YSYEKL.

The table lists this clone with a count of one. The chain uses TRBV14 and TRBJ1-2; D call uncertain. The CDR3 spans 13 residues. Between the trimmed V and J ends, which lost 3 bases and 8 bases, there was a span of 13 bases. The V gene's germline CDR1 is SGHDN and CDR2 FVKESK. DNA for the CDR3: TGTGCCAGCAGCCAGGGAGCCGGTTGGGGCTACACCTTC. Residues: CASSQGAGWGYTF.

V and J are TRBV6-5 and TRBJ1-4; D ambiguous. V shed 7 bases and J shed 0 bases, with 9 bases lying between them. This CDR3 comprises 14 residues. Germline-derived CDR1 and CDR2 are MNHEY and SVGAGI. This chain's CDR3 is CASKNRATNEKLFF. The DNA of the CDR3 is TGTGCCAGCAAAAACAGAGCAACTAATGAAAAACTGTTTTTT.

Ten or more counts support this clone. CDR3 protein: CASRTSGSGVEQYF. CDR3 nucleotides: TGTGCCAGCAGGACGTCGGGATCGGGGGTCGAGCAGTACTTC. The V call is TRBV6-5, the J call TRBJ2-7; D is possibly TRBD2 (6 bases). V was clipped by 6 bases and J by 6 bases, with 18 bases between them. Germline loops: CDR1 MNHEY, CDR2 SVGAGI. The CDR3 covers 14 residues.